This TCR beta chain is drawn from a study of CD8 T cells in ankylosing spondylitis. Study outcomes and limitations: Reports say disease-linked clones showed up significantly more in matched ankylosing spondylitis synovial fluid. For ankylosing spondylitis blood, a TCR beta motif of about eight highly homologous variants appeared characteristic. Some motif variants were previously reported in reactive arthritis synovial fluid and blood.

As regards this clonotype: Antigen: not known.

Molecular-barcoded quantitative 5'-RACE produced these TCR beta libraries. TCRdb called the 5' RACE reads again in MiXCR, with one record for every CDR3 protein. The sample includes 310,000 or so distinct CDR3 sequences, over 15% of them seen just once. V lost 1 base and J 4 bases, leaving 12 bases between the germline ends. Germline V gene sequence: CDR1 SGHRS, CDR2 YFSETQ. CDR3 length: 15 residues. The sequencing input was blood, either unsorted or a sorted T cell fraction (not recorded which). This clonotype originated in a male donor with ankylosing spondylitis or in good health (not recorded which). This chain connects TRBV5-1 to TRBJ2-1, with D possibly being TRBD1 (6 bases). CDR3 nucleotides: TGCGCCAGCAGCTTGTACCAGGGGAGATACAATGAGCAGTTCTTC. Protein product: CASSLYQGRYNEQFF.